This TCR beta chain stems from a study of cytomegalovirus exposure and HLA in healthy donors. Regarding the study as a whole: The study put 150 to 200 TCR beta chains on its list as cytomegalovirus-associated. The authors later found most CMV-associated TCR beta chains appeared HLA-restricted.

CDR3 length: 14 amino acids. The germline V gene encodes CDR1 SGHTA and CDR2 FQGTGA. V was pared by 4 bases and J by 4 bases, with 5 bases of the junction left unmatched. The PCR made use of 60 Vbeta and 13 Jbeta primers. Measured with immunoSEQ multiplex PCR; TCRdb has only the in-frame clones, and not every one. Among about 170,000 clones listed, roughly 80% were seen once. Comment on this clone: Its antigen remains unknown.

This clonotype originated in a female donor in good health and CMV-seronegative. What was sequenced was PBMCs. The chain couples TRBV7-3 to TRBJ1-2; 8 nucleotides agree with TRBD1. This CDR3 is CASSSGQGAYGYTF. In nucleotides, the CDR3 is TGTGCCAGCAGCTCAGGACAGGGCGCCTATGGCTACACCTTC.